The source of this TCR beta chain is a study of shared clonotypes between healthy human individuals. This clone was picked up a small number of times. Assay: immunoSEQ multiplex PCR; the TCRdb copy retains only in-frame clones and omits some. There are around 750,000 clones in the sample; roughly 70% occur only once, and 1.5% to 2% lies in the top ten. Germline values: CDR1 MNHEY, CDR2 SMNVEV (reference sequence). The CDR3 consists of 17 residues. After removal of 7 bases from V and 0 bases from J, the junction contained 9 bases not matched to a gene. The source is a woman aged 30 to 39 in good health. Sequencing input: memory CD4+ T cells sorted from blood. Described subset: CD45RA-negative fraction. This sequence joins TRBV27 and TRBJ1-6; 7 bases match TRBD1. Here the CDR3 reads CASNPTGIHSYNSPLHF. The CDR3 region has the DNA TGTGCCAGCAATCCGACAGGGATCCACTCCTATAATTCACCCCTCCACTTT.